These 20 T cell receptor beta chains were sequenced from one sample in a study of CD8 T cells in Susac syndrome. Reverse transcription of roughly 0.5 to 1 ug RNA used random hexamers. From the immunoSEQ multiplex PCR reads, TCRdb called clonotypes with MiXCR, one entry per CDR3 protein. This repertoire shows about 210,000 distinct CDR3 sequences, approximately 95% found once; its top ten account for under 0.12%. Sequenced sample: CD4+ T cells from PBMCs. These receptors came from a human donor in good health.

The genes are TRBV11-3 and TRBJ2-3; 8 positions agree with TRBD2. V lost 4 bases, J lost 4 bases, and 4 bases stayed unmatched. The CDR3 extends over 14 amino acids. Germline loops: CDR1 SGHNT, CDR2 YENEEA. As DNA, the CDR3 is TGTGCCAGCAGCTCCACGACTAGCGCAGATACGCAGTATTTT. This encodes CASSSTTSADTQYF. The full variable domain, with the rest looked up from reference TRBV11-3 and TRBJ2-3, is EAGVVQSPRYKIIEKKQPVAFWCNPISGHNTLYWYLQNLGQGPELLIRYENEEAVDDSQLPKDRFSAERLKGVDSTLKIQPAELGDSAVYLCASSSTTSADTQYFGPGTRLTVL.

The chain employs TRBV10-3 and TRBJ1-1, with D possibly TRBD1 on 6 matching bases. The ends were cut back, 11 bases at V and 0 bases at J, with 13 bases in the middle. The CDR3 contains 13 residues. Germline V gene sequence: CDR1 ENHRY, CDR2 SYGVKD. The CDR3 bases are TGTGCCGCTGGACAGTACATGAACACTGAAGCTTTCTTT. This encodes CAAGQYMNTEAFF.

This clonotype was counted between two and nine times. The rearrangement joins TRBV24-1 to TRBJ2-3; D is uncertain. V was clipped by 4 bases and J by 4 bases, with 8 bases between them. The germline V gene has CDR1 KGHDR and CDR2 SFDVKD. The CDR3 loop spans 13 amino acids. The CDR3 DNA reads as TGTGCCACCAGTGACCGTGGTCCAGATACGCAGTATTTT. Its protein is CATSDRGPDTQYF.

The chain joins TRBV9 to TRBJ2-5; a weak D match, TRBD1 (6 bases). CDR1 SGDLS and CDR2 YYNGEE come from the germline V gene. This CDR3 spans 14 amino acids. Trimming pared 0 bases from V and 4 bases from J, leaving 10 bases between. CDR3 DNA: TGTGCCAGCAGCGTAGGCCGAGGGGGAGAGACCCAGTACTTC. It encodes CASSVGRGGETQYF.

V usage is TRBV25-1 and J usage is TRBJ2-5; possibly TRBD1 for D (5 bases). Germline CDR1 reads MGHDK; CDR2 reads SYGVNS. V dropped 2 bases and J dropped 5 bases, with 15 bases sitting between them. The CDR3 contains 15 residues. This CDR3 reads CASSETLGPGETQYF. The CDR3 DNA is TGTGCCAGCAGTGAAACCCTGGGGCCAGGGGAGACCCAGTACTTC.

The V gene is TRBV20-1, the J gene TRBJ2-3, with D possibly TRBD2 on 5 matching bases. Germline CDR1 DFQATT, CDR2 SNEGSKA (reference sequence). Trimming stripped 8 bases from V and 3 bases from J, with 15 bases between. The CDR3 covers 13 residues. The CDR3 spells CSPGEGGTDTQYF. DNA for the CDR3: TGCAGTCCCGGCGAGGGTGGTACAGATACGCAGTATTTT.

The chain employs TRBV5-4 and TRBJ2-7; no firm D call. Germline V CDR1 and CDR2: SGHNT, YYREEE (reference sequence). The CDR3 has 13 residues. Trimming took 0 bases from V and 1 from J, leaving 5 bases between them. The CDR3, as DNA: TGTGCCAGCAGCTTGGCCCGGTCCTACGAGCAGTACTTC. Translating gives CASSLARSYEQYF.

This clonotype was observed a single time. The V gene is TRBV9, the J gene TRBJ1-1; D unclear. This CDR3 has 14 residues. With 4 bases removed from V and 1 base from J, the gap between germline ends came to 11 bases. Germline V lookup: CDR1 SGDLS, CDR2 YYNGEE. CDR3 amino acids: CASSRNQANTEAFF. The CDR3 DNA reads TGTGCCAGCAGCAGAAATCAGGCGAACACTGAAGCTTTCTTT.

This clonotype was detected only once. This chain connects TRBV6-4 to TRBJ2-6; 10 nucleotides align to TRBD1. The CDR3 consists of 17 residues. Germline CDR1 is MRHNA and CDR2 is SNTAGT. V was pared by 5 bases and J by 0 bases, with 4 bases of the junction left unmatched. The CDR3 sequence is CASSQTGGGSGANVLTF. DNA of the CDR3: TGTGCCAGCAGTCAGACAGGGGGCGGCTCTGGGGCCAACGTCCTGACTTTC.

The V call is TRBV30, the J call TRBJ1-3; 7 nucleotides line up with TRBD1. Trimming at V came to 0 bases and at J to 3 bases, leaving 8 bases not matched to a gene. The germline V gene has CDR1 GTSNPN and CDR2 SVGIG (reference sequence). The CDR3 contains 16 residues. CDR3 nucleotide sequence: TGTGCCTGGAGTGTTGGGGCAGGGACAGATGGAAACACCATATATTTT. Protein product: CAWSVGAGTDGNTIYF.

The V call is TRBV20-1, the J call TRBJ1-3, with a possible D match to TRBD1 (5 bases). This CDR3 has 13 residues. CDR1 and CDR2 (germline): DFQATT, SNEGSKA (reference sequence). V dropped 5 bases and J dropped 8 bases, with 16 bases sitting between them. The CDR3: CSAPHLQGDTIYF. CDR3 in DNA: TGCAGTGCTCCCCACCTCCAAGGGGACACCATATATTTT.

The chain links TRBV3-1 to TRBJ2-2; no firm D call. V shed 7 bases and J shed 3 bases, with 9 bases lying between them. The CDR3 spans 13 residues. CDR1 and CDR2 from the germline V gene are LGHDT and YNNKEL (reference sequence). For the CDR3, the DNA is TGTGCCAGCACCCAGTATTACACCGGGGAGCTGTTTTTT. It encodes CASTQYYTGELFF.

The chain's CDR3 is CSALQGADQPQHF. The CDR3 DNA is TGCAGTGCTTTACAGGGGGCGGATCAGCCCCAGCATTTT. V usage is TRBV20-1 and J usage is TRBJ1-5; 9 nucleotides line up with TRBD1. With 5 bases clipped from V and 5 bases from J, the junction kept 4 bases outside the gene matches. Germline V gene sequence: CDR1 DFQATT, CDR2 SNEGSKA (reference sequence). This CDR3 region has 13 residues.

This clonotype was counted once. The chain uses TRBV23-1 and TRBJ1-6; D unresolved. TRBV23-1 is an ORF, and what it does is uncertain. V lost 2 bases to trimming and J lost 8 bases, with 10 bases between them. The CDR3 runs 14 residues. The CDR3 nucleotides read TGCGCCAGCAGTCAAGTAGAGGCCCATTCACCCCTCCACTTT. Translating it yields CASSQVEAHSPLHF.

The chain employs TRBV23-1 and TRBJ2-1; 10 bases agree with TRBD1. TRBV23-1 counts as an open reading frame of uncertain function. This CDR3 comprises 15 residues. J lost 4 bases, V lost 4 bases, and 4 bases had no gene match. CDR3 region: CASSRTGGWYNEQFF. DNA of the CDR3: TGCGCCAGCAGTCGGACAGGGGGGTGGTACAATGAGCAGTTCTTC.

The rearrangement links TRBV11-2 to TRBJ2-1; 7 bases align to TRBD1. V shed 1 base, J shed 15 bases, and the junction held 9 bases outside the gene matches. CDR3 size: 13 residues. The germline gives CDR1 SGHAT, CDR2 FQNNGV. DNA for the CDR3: TGTGCCAGCAGCTTAGGGGACAGTAGGAAGCCGTTCTTC. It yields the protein CASSLGDSRKPFF.

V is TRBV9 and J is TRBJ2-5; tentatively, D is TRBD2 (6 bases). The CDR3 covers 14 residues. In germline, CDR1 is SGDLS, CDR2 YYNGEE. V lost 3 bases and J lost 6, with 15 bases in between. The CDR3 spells CASSALGGTQTQYF. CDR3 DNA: TGTGCCAGCAGCGCTCTGGGGGGAACGCAGACCCAGTACTTC.

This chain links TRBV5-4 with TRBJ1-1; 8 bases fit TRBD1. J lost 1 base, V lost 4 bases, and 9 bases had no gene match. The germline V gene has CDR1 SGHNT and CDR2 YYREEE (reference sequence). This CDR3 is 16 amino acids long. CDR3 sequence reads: CASSAPTGVRNTEAFF. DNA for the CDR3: TGTGCCAGCAGCGCCCCGACAGGGGTTAGGAACACTGAAGCTTTCTTT.

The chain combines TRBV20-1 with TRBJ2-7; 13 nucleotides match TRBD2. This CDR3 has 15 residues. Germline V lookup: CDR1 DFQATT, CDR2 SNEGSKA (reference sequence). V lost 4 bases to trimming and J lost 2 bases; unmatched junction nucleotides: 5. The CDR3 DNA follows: TGCAGTGCTAAGCTCGGGACTAGCGGGACCTACGAGCAGTACGTC. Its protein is CSAKLGTSGTYEQYV.

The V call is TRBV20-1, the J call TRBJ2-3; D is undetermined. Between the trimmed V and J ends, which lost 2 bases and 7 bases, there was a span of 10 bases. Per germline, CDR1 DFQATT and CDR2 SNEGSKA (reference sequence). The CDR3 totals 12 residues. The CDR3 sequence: CSARFPGNTQYF. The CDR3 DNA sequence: TGCAGTGCTAGATTTCCGGGTAATACGCAGTATTTT.